Presented here are 5 T cell receptor beta chains from one specimen sequenced in a study of CD8 T cells in ankylosing spondylitis. Regarding the study as a whole: Seemingly distinctive of ankylosing spondylitis blood was a TCR beta motif formed by eight highly homologous variants.

Their antigen targets remain unknown. One entry per CDR3 protein, called by TCRdb with MiXCR from the 5' RACE reads. The sample carries around 91,000 distinct CDR3 sequences, roughly 9% recorded once. The sample comprised blood, either unsorted or a sorted T cell fraction (not recorded which). These receptor sequences come from a male donor with ankylosing spondylitis.

Only a few counts were recorded for this clonotype. The CDR3 sequence is CASSQGLAGIYEQYV. The DNA for the CDR3 is TGTGCCAGCAGCCAAGGGCTAGCGGGGATCTACGAGCAGTACGTC. This sequence joins TRBV3-1 and TRBJ2-7, with TRBD2 identical over 9 bases. Germline V gene data show CDR1 as LGHDT and CDR2 as YNNKEL (reference sequence). V dropped 1 base and J dropped 3; count of bases not matched to a gene: 4. This CDR3 is built from 15 residues.

This clonotype has just a few counts. J is TRBJ1-4 and V is TRBV29-1; TRBD1 matches at 7 bases. The CDR3 has 14 amino acids. The germline gives CDR1 SQVTM, CDR2 ANQGSEA. V gave up 5 bases and J gave up 5 bases; unmatched junction bases: 8. The CDR3, as DNA: TGCAGCGTTTCCGGGACAGATAGGAATGAAAAACTGTTTTTT. Translated: CSVSGTDRNEKLFF.

In this sample, this clonotype turned up many times. The gene calls are TRBV5-6 and TRBJ2-4; D not resolved. Germline CDR1 and CDR2: SGHDT and YYEEEE. The CDR3 runs to 15 residues. V was shortened by 5 bases and J by 0 bases, with 12 bases between the two germline ends. Written as DNA, the CDR3 is TGTGCCAGCAGGGGCGAATGGGAAGCCAAAAACATTCAGTACTTC. Its protein is CASRGEWEAKNIQYF.

This chain uses TRBV4-1 with TRBJ2-1; perhaps D is TRBD1 or TRBD2 (7 bases each). Germline CDR1 reads MGHRA; CDR2 reads YSYEKL. V was clipped by 0 bases and J by 5 bases, with 14 bases between them. The CDR3 contains 16 residues. The CDR3 sequence is CASSQDGEGADNEQFF. The CDR3 DNA follows: TGCGCCAGCAGCCAAGATGGGGAGGGGGCAGACAATGAGCAGTTCTTC.

This clonotype was seen a few times. The V and J genes are TRBV20-1 and TRBJ2-1, with no clear D. V dropped 0 bases and J dropped 0 bases, with 9 bases sitting between them. Germline-derived CDR1 and CDR2 are DFQATT and SNEGSKA (reference sequence). CDR3 length equals 15 residues. For the CDR3, the DNA is TGCAGTGCTAGAGAGAGGCGAAGCTCCTACAATGAGCAGTTCTTC. Translation: CSARERRSSYNEQFF.